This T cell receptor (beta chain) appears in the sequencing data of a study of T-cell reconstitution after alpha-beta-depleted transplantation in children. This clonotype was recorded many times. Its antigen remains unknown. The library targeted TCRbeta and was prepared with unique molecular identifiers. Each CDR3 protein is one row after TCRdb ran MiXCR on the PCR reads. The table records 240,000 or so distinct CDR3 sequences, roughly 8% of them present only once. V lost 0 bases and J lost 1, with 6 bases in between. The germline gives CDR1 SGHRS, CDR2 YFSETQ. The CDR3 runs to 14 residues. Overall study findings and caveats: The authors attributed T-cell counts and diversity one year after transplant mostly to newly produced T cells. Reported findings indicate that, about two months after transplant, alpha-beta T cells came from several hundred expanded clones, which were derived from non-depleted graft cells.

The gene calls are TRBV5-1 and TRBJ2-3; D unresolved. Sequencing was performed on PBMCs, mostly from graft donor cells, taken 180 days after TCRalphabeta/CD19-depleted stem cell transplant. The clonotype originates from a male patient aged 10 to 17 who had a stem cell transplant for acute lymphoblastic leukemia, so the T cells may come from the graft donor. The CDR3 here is CASSLAGRTDTQYF. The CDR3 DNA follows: TGCGCCAGCAGCTTGGCCGGCCGCACAGATACGCAGTATTTT.